This T cell receptor (beta chain) was documented in a study of blood T cells in healthy people across ages. A single count supports this clonotype. Germline and junction disagree at one end, which may indicate a read error. The CDR3 sequence is 12 residues long. From germline, CDR1 is SGHTA and CDR2 FQGNSA. The use of a sample-barcoded 5' primer and a J-beta primer mix characterized a second PCR of roughly 7 to 12 cycles. TCRdb reanalysed the 5' RACE reads using MiXCR and keeps one entry per CDR3 protein. Of hundreds of thousands of distinct CDR3 sequences listed, 56% were seen once; the top ten hold 20% to 30%.

Sequencing input: blood. The chain joins TRBV7-2 to TRBJ2-4, with D perhaps matching TRBD2 (5 bases). The receptor was derived from a man aged 40-49 years in good health. This CDR3 reads CASSLALGVQYF. As DNA, the CDR3 is TGTGCCAGCAGCCTAGCTCTGGGAGTTCAGTACTTC.